This is a list of T cell receptor beta chains from one sample in a study of shared clonotypes between healthy human individuals. Profiling relied on immunoSEQ multiplex PCR, and the TCRdb table lists in-frame clones only, not all of them. The data show approximately 640,000 clones, around 91% seen once. Sequencing was carried out using memory CD8+ T cells from PBMCs. The receptors originated from a man younger than 30 in good health. Some clones in this sample may be carry-over from other donors' samples. The CDR3 runs from the conserved cysteine through the conserved F or W. Fields, in order: D gene, V gene, clone size, J gene, CDR3 protein, CDR3 DNA. A D gene is named only where the DNA matches it firmly. Clone size is given for some rows only: seen once, a few or many times, or a class if the clone is expanded.

D gene: TRBD2; V gene: TRBV7-9; clone size: -; J gene: TRBJ2-4; CDR3 protein: CASSLALAGLKRIQYF; CDR3 DNA: TGTGCCAGCAGCTTAGCCCTAGCGGGGCTAAAGAGAATTCAGTACTTC
D gene: TRBD1; V gene: TRBV6-5; clone size: once; J gene: TRBJ1-2; CDR3 protein: CASRQAGQGHYGYTF; CDR3 DNA: TGTGCCAGCAGACAAGCGGGACAGGGTCACTATGGCTACACCTTC
D gene: -; V gene: TRBV7-9; clone size: -; J gene: TRBJ2-1; CDR3 protein: CASSTAGDEQFF; CDR3 DNA: TGTGCCAGCAGCACAGCGGGCGATGAGCAGTTCTTC
D gene: -; V gene: TRBV9; clone size: -; J gene: TRBJ2-7; CDR3 protein: CASSLGAGRSYEQYF; CDR3 DNA: TGTGCCAGCAGTTTGGGGGCGGGAAGGTCCTACGAGCAGTACTTC
D gene: TRBD2; V gene: TRBV7-2; clone size: -; J gene: TRBJ2-3; CDR3 protein: CASSPPAGVPGTDTQYF; CDR3 DNA: TGTGCCAGCAGCCCCCCAGCGGGAGTCCCGGGTACAGATACGCAGTATTTT
D gene: -; V gene: TRBV13; clone size: -; J gene: TRBJ2-3; CDR3 protein: CASSARSPSSTDTQYF; CDR3 DNA: TGTGCCAGCAGCGCCCGGTCCCCTTCGAGCACAGATACGCAGTATTTT
D gene: -; V gene: TRBV10-1; clone size: -; J gene: TRBJ1-5; CDR3 protein: CASSPGRDQPQHF; CDR3 DNA: TGCGCCAGCAGTCCAGGACGGGATCAGCCCCAGCATTTT
D gene: -; V gene: TRBV13; clone size: -; J gene: TRBJ2-1; CDR3 protein: CASRPGASGSYNEQFF; CDR3 DNA: TGTGCCAGCCGCCCGGGGGCTAGCGGTTCGTACAATGAGCAGTTCTTC
D gene: -; V gene: TRBV19; clone size: -; J gene: TRBJ2-1; CDR3 protein: CASSNGIQGSYNEQFF; CDR3 DNA: TGTGCCAGTAGTAATGGGATTCAGGGGTCCTACAATGAGCAGTTCTTC
D gene: -; V gene: TRBV9; clone size: -; J gene: TRBJ2-1; CDR3 protein: CASSVAWDSYNEQFF; CDR3 DNA: TGTGCCAGCAGCGTAGCCTGGGACTCCTACAATGAGCAGTTCTTC
D gene: -; V gene: TRBV9; clone size: -; J gene: TRBJ1-5; CDR3 protein: CASSVWGRPNQPQHF; CDR3 DNA: TGTGCCAGCAGCGTATGGGGCCGACCCAATCAGCCCCAGCATTTT
D gene: -; V gene: TRBV9; clone size: -; J gene: TRBJ2-5; CDR3 protein: CASSTSRGETQYF; CDR3 DNA: TGTGCCAGCAGCACGAGTCGCGGCGAGACCCAGTACTTC
D gene: -; V gene: TRBV11-1; clone size: -; J gene: TRBJ1-2; CDR3 protein: CASSPVLGAALYGYTF; CDR3 DNA: TGTGCCAGCAGCCCAGTTTTGGGAGCTGCTCTCTATGGCTACACCTTC
D gene: TRBD1; V gene: TRBV5-1; clone size: -; J gene: TRBJ2-1; CDR3 protein: CASSFTGGPGNEQFF; CDR3 DNA: TGCGCCAGCAGCTTCACAGGGGGCCCCGGCAATGAGCAGTTCTTC
D gene: -; V gene: TRBV4-1; clone size: -; J gene: TRBJ1-4; CDR3 protein: CASSSLTGRLGNEKLFF; CDR3 DNA: TGCGCCAGCAGCTCCCTCACAGGTCGCTTGGGGAATGAAAAACTGTTTTTT
D gene: TRBD2; V gene: TRBV5-1; clone size: -; J gene: TRBJ2-1; CDR3 protein: CASSGVPSGALGEQFF; CDR3 DNA: TGCGCCAGCAGCGGAGTTCCTAGCGGGGCCTTGGGGGAGCAGTTCTTC
D gene: TRBD2; V gene: TRBV11-2; clone size: -; J gene: TRBJ2-1; CDR3 protein: CASSLDPSGGNEQFF; CDR3 DNA: TGTGCCAGCAGCTTAGACCCTAGCGGGGGGAATGAGCAGTTCTTC
D gene: TRBD2; V gene: TRBV27; clone size: -; J gene: TRBJ2-7; CDR3 protein: CASSFASGAYEQYF; CDR3 DNA: TGTGCCAGCAGTTTCGCTAGCGGGGCCTACGAGCAGTACTTC
D gene: TRBD1; V gene: TRBV27; clone size: once; J gene: TRBJ1-4; CDR3 protein: CASSSTGGGEKLFF; CDR3 DNA: TGTGCCAGCAGTTCGACAGGGGGGGGTGAAAAACTGTTTTTT
D gene: -; V gene: TRBV28; clone size: -; J gene: TRBJ2-1; CDR3 protein: CASSSNSYGRKSYNEQFF; CDR3 DNA: TGTGCCAGCAGTTCCAATAGCTACGGGCGGAAATCCTACAATGAGCAGTTCTTC
D gene: -; V gene: TRBV10-3; clone size: few; J gene: TRBJ1-5; CDR3 protein: CAISEDTGPLSPQHF; CDR3 DNA: TGTGCCATCAGTGAGGACACAGGACCCTTATCACCCCAGCATTTT
D gene: -; V gene: TRBV7-6; clone size: once; J gene: TRBJ2-7; CDR3 protein: CASSLASISEQYF; CDR3 DNA: TGTGCCAGCAGCTTAGCTTCCATCTCCGAGCAGTACTTC
D gene: -; V gene: TRBV11-2; clone size: -; J gene: TRBJ1-1; CDR3 protein: CASSLENRREAFF; CDR3 DNA: TGTGCCAGCAGCTTAGAGAATAGAAGAGAAGCTTTCTTT
D gene: -; V gene: TRBV28; clone size: -; J gene: TRBJ1-5; CDR3 protein: CASSLGPAGSNQPQHF; CDR3 DNA: TGTGCCAGCAGTCTGGGCCCCGCGGGGAGCAATCAGCCCCAGCATTTT